This is a list of T cell receptor beta chains from one sample in a study of response to subunit inactivated influenza vaccine. MiXCR, run by TCRdb on the RT-PCR reads, gives a single entry per CDR3 protein. The sample yields 560,000 or so distinct CDR3 sequences, 7.5% to 8.5% seen once. This sample comprised PBMCs from blood, obtained about 24 months after vaccination. The receptors derive from a man between 50 and 69 years old who received an inactivated influenza vaccine. CDR3s include the opening cysteine and the closing phenylalanine or tryptophan. D genes are given only for firm matches. Clone size is shown for a subset of rows, as once, few, many or a class of expanded clone.

cdr3_nt	cdr3_aa	clone_size	j_call	v_call	d_call
TGTGCCAGCAGTTTAGCCTCACAGGAGTATAGCACAGATACGCAGTATTTT	CASSLASQEYSTDTQYF	many	TRBJ2-3	TRBV12-3/TRBV12-4	.
TGTGCCAGCAGCGTAGTAGCGGGAGGCAATGAGCAGTTCTTC	CASSVVAGGNEQFF	.	TRBJ2-1	TRBV9	TRBD2
TGCGCCAGCAGCCAAGGGGTGGACAGGTATCAGCCCCAGCATTTT	CASSQGVDRYQPQHF	.	TRBJ1-5	TRBV4-3	TRBD1
TGTGCCAGCAGCCAAGAAGGGATCTACAATGAGCAGTTCTTC	CASSQEGIYNEQFF	few	TRBJ2-1	TRBV3-1	.
TGTGCCAGCAGCCCACTTAACTCGAACACTGAAGCTTTCTTT	CASSPLNSNTEAFF	many	TRBJ1-1	TRBV7-2	.
TGTGCCAGCAGTTTATCAGGGGGAAATATCCGAGCCTACGAGCAGTACTTC	CASSLSGGNIRAYEQYF	many	TRBJ2-7	TRBV12-3/TRBV12-4	TRBD1
TGTGCCAGCAGCTTGCAGACTAGCGGGGGGTATAGCACAGATACGCAGTATTTT	CASSLQTSGGYSTDTQYF	.	TRBJ2-3	TRBV7-6	TRBD2
TGTGCCAGCAGCCAAGAGCGGGACAGCTCCTACAATGAGCAGTTCTTC	CASSQERDSSYNEQFF	.	TRBJ2-1	TRBV3-1	.
TGCAGTGCTAGAGATCGGGTGACTAGCGGGTCCTACAATGAGCAGTTCTTC	CSARDRVTSGSYNEQFF	many	TRBJ2-1	TRBV20-1	TRBD2
TGTGCCAGCAGTTTTGTAAGGGTGGATGGCTACACCTTC	CASSFVRVDGYTF	.	TRBJ1-2	TRBV12-3/TRBV12-4	.
TGTGCCAGTAGTGTAATGGGCCGCTCTCGGGACGAGCAGTACTTC	CASSVMGRSRDEQYF	few	TRBJ2-7	TRBV19	.
TGTGCCAGCAGCCTTGCGAAGACCCAGTACTTC	CASSLAKTQYF	.	TRBJ2-5	TRBV11-2	.
TGTGCCAGCAGTGACCGGGACAGGACACACAATGAGCAGTTCTTC	CASSDRDRTHNEQFF	.	TRBJ2-1	TRBV6-1	TRBD1
TGTGCCAGCAGTTATATCCCCAGGTACGATGAGCAGTTCTTC	CASSYIPRYDEQFF	few	TRBJ2-1	TRBV6-2/TRBV6-3	.
TGTGCCAGCAGCTCCAAAGAATACACAGATACGCAGTATTTT	CASSSKEYTDTQYF	.	TRBJ2-3	TRBV7-9	.
TGTGCCAGCAGTCGATCCCTGACCGATAACTATGGCTACACCTTC	CASSRSLTDNYGYTF	many	TRBJ1-2	TRBV6-1	.
TGCAGTGCTAGACACCAACTAGTCAATGAGCAGTTCTTC	CSARHQLVNEQFF	many	TRBJ2-1	TRBV20-1	.
TGCGCCAGCAGCCCCGGGACTAGCGGGAGTGATGAGCAGTTCTTC	CASSPGTSGSDEQFF	many	TRBJ2-1	TRBV5-1	TRBD2
TGTGCCAGCAGCCAAGTAGTGATGGGACTAGCGGGGGCCGGGGAGCTGTTTTTT	CASSQVVMGLAGAGELFF	few	TRBJ2-2	TRBV4-2	TRBD2
TGCAGTGCTAGAGGGGCCTTCTCTGGAAACACCATATATTTT	CSARGAFSGNTIYF	few	TRBJ1-3	TRBV20-1	.
TGTGCCAGCAGCTCCCGAATGTTCTCTGGGGCCAACGTCCTGACTTTC	CASSSRMFSGANVLTF	few	TRBJ2-6	TRBV3-1	.
TGTGCCAGCACGGTCGGTTTGGGGCTTGGAAATTCACCCCTCCACTTT	CASTVGLGLGNSPLHF	many	TRBJ1-6	TRBV7-8	.
TGTGCCAGCAGCTTTATGCCTAGTCAAGAGACCCAGTACTTC	CASSFMPSQETQYF	few	TRBJ2-5	TRBV7-2	.
TGTGCCAGCAGCTTTAGGGTTCAAGAGACCCAGTACTTC	CASSFRVQETQYF	few	TRBJ2-5	TRBV7-2	.
TGTGCCAGCTCACCAAACTTCCAGGATGGCTACACCTTC	CASSPNFQDGYTF	many	TRBJ1-2	TRBV18	.
TGCGCCAGCAGCCAAGATGGGTGGGGACAGGGGGTTGGCTACACCTTC	CASSQDGWGQGVGYTF	few	TRBJ1-2	TRBV4-3	TRBD1
TGCAGTGCTAGTAAAGGTATCGAGAAAGAGACCCAGTACTTC	CSASKGIEKETQYF	many	TRBJ2-5	TRBV20-1	.
TGCAGTGCTAGAGAATCAAAGACGAACACCGGGGAGCTGTTTTTT	CSARESKTNTGELFF	.	TRBJ2-2	TRBV20-1	.
TGCGCCAGCAGCCATAGTTTGAGCGGGGCTTACAATGAGCAGTTCTTC	CASSHSLSGAYNEQFF	many	TRBJ2-1	TRBV4-1	TRBD2
TGTGCCAGCAGCTTAGTCACAGGGGTCTCCTACAATGAGCAGTTCTTC	CASSLVTGVSYNEQFF	many	TRBJ2-1	TRBV7-2	TRBD1
TGTGCCAGCACCCCGGGACTAGACTACAATGAGCAGTTCTTC	CASTPGLDYNEQFF	.	TRBJ2-1	TRBV28	TRBD2
TGTGCCAGCAGCCCCCCGGGTCTCGGGCAGACCCAGTACTTC	CASSPPGLGQTQYF	few	TRBJ2-5	TRBV9	.
TGTGCCATCAGTGAGCCCAGACAGAGCAATCAGCCCCAGCATTTT	CAISEPRQSNQPQHF	few	TRBJ1-5	TRBV10-3	.
TGCAGTGCTAGACCCCCGCACAGGGTTCGTAATTCACCCCTCCACTTT	CSARPPHRVRNSPLHF	few	TRBJ1-6	TRBV20-1	.
TGTGCCAGCAGCCGAACGACAGGAGCCTCCTACGAGCAGTACTTC	CASSRTTGASYEQYF	few	TRBJ2-7	TRBV12-3/TRBV12-4	.
TGCAGCGTTGAAGATGTATCGGACAGGGGATACTCACCCCTCCACTTT	CSVEDVSDRGYSPLHF	.	TRBJ1-6	TRBV29-1	TRBD1
TGCGCCAGCAGCCAAGATAACGACAGGGGGGTCTACGAGCAGTACTTC	CASSQDNDRGVYEQYF	many	TRBJ2-7	TRBV4-3	TRBD1
TGCAGTGCTAGAGATAGGGGAGGGTCGGACATTCAGTACTTC	CSARDRGGSDIQYF	.	TRBJ2-4	TRBV20-1	TRBD2
TGTGCCAGCAGCATGACTAGCGGGACCTACGAGCAGTACTTC	CASSMTSGTYEQYF	few	TRBJ2-7	TRBV7-2	TRBD2
TGTGCCACCCGGCGGGGTGGTGCGGGCAAAAACATTCAGTACTTC	CATRRGGAGKNIQYF	many	TRBJ2-4	TRBV12-3/TRBV12-4	.
TGTGCCAGCAGGCCGGGACTAGAGCCCCTCGAGCAGTACTTC	CASRPGLEPLEQYF	many	TRBJ2-7	TRBV12-3/TRBV12-4	TRBD2
TGTGCCAGCAGCTTGGGTTCAACCACAGATACGCAGTATTTT	CASSLGSTTDTQYF	many	TRBJ2-3	TRBV5-5	.
TGTGCCAGCAGCTTATTTCTCCGCTCTGGAAACACCATATATTTT	CASSLFLRSGNTIYF	.	TRBJ1-3	TRBV7-9	.
TGTGCCAGCAGTTTAGACTTCCAAGAGACCCAGTACTTC	CASSLDFQETQYF	few	TRBJ2-5	TRBV6-5	.
TGTGCCAGCAGCGTAGCGGGGGACGAGCAGTACTTC	CASSVAGDEQYF	few	TRBJ2-7	TRBV9	.
TGTGCCAGCAGTTTACTGGAGGCTGGGGCCTACGAGCAGTACTTC	CASSLLEAGAYEQYF	few	TRBJ2-7	TRBV12-3/TRBV12-4	.
TGTGCCAGCAGCGACGGGTGGGGTTCCAATGAGCAGTTCTTC	CASSDGWGSNEQFF	many	TRBJ2-1	TRBV9	.
TGCAGTGCTAGTCGTTTGGCGAACACCGGGGAGCTGTTTTTT	CSASRLANTGELFF	.	TRBJ2-2	TRBV20-1	.
TGTGCCAGCAGTGGGGCTGACAATGAGCAGTTCTTC	CASSGADNEQFF	many	TRBJ2-1	TRBV12-3/TRBV12-4	.
TGTGCCAGCTCACCAGCCGGGACAGGAAATAATTCACCCCTCCACTTT	CASSPAGTGNNSPLHF	.	TRBJ1-6	TRBV18	TRBD1
TGTGCCAGCAGCCAAGATCCCGGGGGTGCAGATACGCAGTATTTT	CASSQDPGGADTQYF	many	TRBJ2-3	TRBV3-1	.
TGTGCCAGCAGCTTTCTCCCGGCGGGGGGCACAGATACGCAGTATTTT	CASSFLPAGGTDTQYF	many	TRBJ2-3	TRBV7-2	TRBD2
TGCAGTGCTAGAGATCAAAAGGCGGGGTCTACTGAAGCTTTCTTT	CSARDQKAGSTEAFF	.	TRBJ1-1	TRBV20-1	.
TGTGCCAGCAGTTCCCCCCACCTGGAGCAGTACTTC	CASSSPHLEQYF	many	TRBJ2-7	TRBV28	.
TGCAGTGCTAGAGCCCTGGGACTAGCGGGAGGTAGTGAGCAGTTCTTC	CSARALGLAGGSEQFF	few	TRBJ2-1	TRBV20-1	TRBD2
TGCAGTGCTAGGGGGGGACAGCGAGAAGCCAATGAGCAGTTCTTC	CSARGGQREANEQFF	few	TRBJ2-1	TRBV20-1	.
TGCAGTGCTAGGTCCAGCGGCAGCTTCAATCAGCCCCAGCATTTT	CSARSSGSFNQPQHF	many	TRBJ1-5	TRBV20-1	.
TGTGCCAGCCGGGGGGGACCCACTAGCACAGATACGCAGTATTTT	CASRGGPTSTDTQYF	few	TRBJ2-3	TRBV6-1	TRBD2
TGTGCCAGCAGATCCGACAGGGGCCGACGAGATACGCAGTATTTT	CASRSDRGRRDTQYF	few	TRBJ2-3	TRBV12-3/TRBV12-4	TRBD1
TGCAGTGCCGGGACGAATAGCAATCAGCCCCAGCATTTT	CSAGTNSNQPQHF	.	TRBJ1-5	TRBV20-1	.